This record concerns one T cell receptor (beta chain) sequence. Germline V CDR1 and CDR2: LNHDA, SQIVND (reference sequence). The J segment lost 5 bases and the V segment lost 0 bases, leaving 8 bases of the junction unmatched. The CDR3 has 16 residues. The data derive from a study of PD-L1 blockade in urothelial cancer. Across the whole study: Starting in about 2014, patients were given atezolizumab (1,200 mg intravenously every 3 weeks). Men with urothelial cancer arising in the bladder made up about 85% of the roughly 30 patients. At 6 weeks and at 3 weeks (second dose) after treatment start, blood was analyzed. When blood samples were assessed, the median T cell count was 141,255.

Sequencing was performed with immunoSEQ multiplex PCR; in TCRdb, only in-frame clones are kept and a portion is missing. The sample shows about 74,000 clones, approximately 80% of them seen only once. The chain recombines TRBV19 with TRBJ1-1, with 8 bases identical to TRBD1. Here the sequenced sample was PBMCs, taken around atezolizumab (anti-PD-L1) treatment. This sequence originates from a man between 65 and 80 years old with urothelial cancer. The CDR3 sequence is CASSIEDGQGSTEAFF. The CDR3 nucleotides are TGTGCCAGTAGTATAGAGGACGGACAGGGAAGTACTGAAGCTTTCTTT.